The 17 T cell receptor beta chains below were found in one sample sequenced in a study of blood T cells in healthy people across ages (dated by TCRdb to between 2015 and 2016). The library came from 5' RACE. The sequencing machine was an Illumina HiSeq 2500. A second about 7 to 11 cycle PCR used a sample-barcoded 5' primer and a J-beta primer mix. TCRdb cleaned the public reads at Q25 with fastp, built clones with MiXCR and kept in-frame beta chains. Rows with one shared CDR3 protein collapse into an entry with the most common genes and DNA. The sample table lists about 1,000,000 distinct CDR3 sequences, under 55% of them with a count of one. The top ten clonotypes cover over 15% of the sample. The sequenced sample consisted of blood. The receptors originated from a woman aged 55-69 years in good health.

This clonotype was observed a few times. The chain has TRBV12-3 or TRBV12-4 and TRBJ2-3; no firm D call. The V gene lost 5 bases and the J gene lost 0 bases, with 9 bases spanning the gap. This CDR3 comprises 14 residues. CDR3 sequence reads: CASSQESSTDTQYF. The CDR3 region has the DNA TGTGCCAGCAGTCAGGAGTCTAGCACAGATACGCAGTATTTT.

The chain links TRBV12-3 or TRBV12-4 to TRBJ1-6; D is unclear. This CDR3 is built from 15 residues. V dropped 2 bases and J dropped 7 bases, with 12 bases sitting between them. CDR3 sequence (DNA): TGTGCCAGCAGTTTATACGGCGACTTAAATTCACCCCTCCACTTT. Translation: CASSLYGDLNSPLHF.

This clonotype was detected only a few times. The chain recombines TRBV7-2 with TRBJ2-4; D perhaps matches TRBD2 (6 bases). The DNA end favors TRBJ2-5, so the J call may be wrong. The CDR3 totals 16 residues. Germline V gene data show CDR1 as SGHTA and CDR2 as FQGNSA. CDR3 DNA sequence: TGTGCCAGCAGCTTAGGTCGGTTAGCGGAGGTGGAGACCCAGTACTTC. This translates into CASSLGRLAEVETQYF.

CDR3 nucleotide sequence: TGTGCCAGCAGAGTACTCGGGGCCAACGTCCTGACTTTC. Its protein is CASRVLGANVLTF. The rearrangement joins TRBV27 to TRBJ2-6; D call uncertain. The CDR3 has 13 residues. The germline gives CDR1 MNHEY, CDR2 SMNVEV (reference sequence). The V and J ends lost 6 bases and 4 bases respectively, with 7 bases between them.

The count of this clonotype is one. The chain couples TRBV29-1 to TRBJ1-1; D ambiguous. Per germline, CDR1 SQVTM and CDR2 ANQGSEA. The CDR3 loop spans 12 amino acids. Trimming took 4 bases from V and 5 from J, leaving 11 bases between them. The CDR3 sequence: CSVVSSGTEAFF. The DNA of the CDR3 is TGCAGCGTTGTTTCAAGCGGGACTGAAGCTTTCTTT.

The chain joins TRBV4-3 to TRBJ2-1, with D perhaps TRBD1 (5 bases). The CDR3 sequence is 13 residues long. Trimming removed 2 bases at V and 4 bases at J, with 6 bases between. Germline CDR1 is LGHNA and CDR2 is YSLEER. The CDR3 reads CASSQHRYNEQFF. In DNA form, the CDR3 reads TGCGCCAGCAGCCAACACAGGTACAATGAGCAGTTCTTC.

The chain recombines TRBV28 with TRBJ2-5, with D perhaps TRBD2 (6 bases). Looked up from germline, CDR1 is MDHEN and CDR2 is SYDVKM. CDR3 length equals 17 residues. The V end lost 0 bases, the J end lost 1 base, and 15 bases lay between the germline ends. The chain's CDR3 is CASSLWGGGPIQETQYF. As DNA, the CDR3 is TGTGCCAGCAGTTTATGGGGAGGAGGGCCCATCCAAGAGACCCAGTACTTC.

The J gene is TRBJ2-5, the V gene TRBV27; TRBD2 agrees at 7 bases. The CDR3 covers 13 residues. Germline CDR1 MNHEY, CDR2 SMNVEV (reference sequence). Losses at the gene ends were 5 bases for V and 5 bases for J; bases not matched to a gene: 5. The CDR3 reads CASSVAGYETQYF. The CDR3 nucleotides are TGTGCCAGCAGTGTAGCGGGTTACGAGACCCAGTACTTC.

J is TRBJ2-7 and V is TRBV7-9, with a possible D match to TRBD1 (6 bases). TRBJ2-5 explains the end of the DNA better; the J call may be wrong. The germline CDR1 and CDR2 sequences are SEHNR and FQNEAQ (reference sequence). CDR3 length: 14 amino acids. The CDR3 coding sequence is TGTGCCAGCAGCTCATACAGGGTGAGGGAGACCCAGTACTTC. Its translation is CASSSYRVRETQYF.

The chain links TRBV10-3 to TRBJ2-7; tentatively, D is TRBD2 (5 bases). The J call may be in error: the DNA end matches TRBJ2-1 better. CDR3 length: 15 residues. The germline gives CDR1 ENHRY, CDR2 SYGVKD. DNA of the CDR3: TGTGCCATCAGTGAAGAGCGGCACCCCTACAATGAGCAGTTCTTC. Protein: CAISEERHPYNEQFF.

V usage is TRBV29-1 and J usage is TRBJ2-1; TRBD1 matches 8 bases. This CDR3 is 14 amino acids long. With V trimmed by 2 bases and J by 6 bases, 6 bases remained unmatched. Germline V gene lookup returns CDR1 SQVTM and CDR2 ANQGSEA. CDR3 sequence: CSVETTGASNEQFF. CDR3 nucleotides: TGCAGCGTTGAAACGACAGGGGCGAGCAATGAGCAGTTCTTC.

The sample holds a few counts of this clonotype. This chain uses TRBV7-8 with TRBJ2-5; D might be TRBD2 (6 bases). The DNA end favors TRBJ2-7, so the J call may be wrong. Germline V gene data show CDR1 as SGHVS and CDR2 as FQNEAQ. The CDR3 covers 16 residues. The chain's CDR3 is CASSPYTGGGLYEQYF. DNA for the CDR3: TGTGCCAGCAGCCCTTATACTGGTGGAGGGCTATACGAGCAGTACTTC.

In this sample, this clonotype turned up a few times. V and J are TRBV24-1 and TRBJ2-3; perhaps TRBD1 as D (6 bases). The CDR3 covers 15 residues. The V end was cut by 3 bases, the J end by 0 bases, with 9 bases between. Germline CDR1 and CDR2: KGHDR and SFDVKD. CDR3 protein: CATSDQGSSTDTQYF. DNA of the CDR3: TGTGCCACCAGTGATCAGGGGTCGAGCACAGATACGCAGTATTTT.

This chain uses TRBV20-1 with TRBJ2-3; a possible D gene is TRBD2 (6 bases). CDR3 size: 12 residues. V lost 6 bases and J 5 bases, leaving 12 bases between the germline ends. Per germline, CDR1 DFQATT and CDR2 SNEGSKA (reference sequence). The CDR3 protein is CSAPNGGDTQYF. CDR3 coding DNA: TGCAGTGCCCCCAACGGGGGAGATACGCAGTATTTT.

The chain joins TRBV20-1 to TRBJ2-3, with D unclear. V was pared by 5 bases and J by 3 bases, with 12 bases between. CDR3 length equals 13 residues. Germline CDR1 DFQATT, CDR2 SNEGSKA (reference sequence). The CDR3 nucleotides read TGCAGTGCTGAAGGTTCGATTACAGATACGCAGTATTTT. Translating it yields CSAEGSITDTQYF.

This chain links TRBV29-1 with TRBJ2-1; D is ambiguous. This CDR3 has 12 residues. Trimming removed 7 bases from V and 3 bases from J, with 10 bases in between. The germline CDR1 and CDR2 sequences are SQVTM and ANQGSEA. CDR3 in amino acids: CSARLNYNEQFF. The CDR3 bases are TGCAGCGCCCGTCTTAACTACAATGAGCAGTTCTTC.

This chain connects TRBV10-3 to TRBJ1-1; TRBD1 matches at 9 bases. Germline V CDR1 and CDR2: ENHRY, SYGVKD. The CDR3 sequence is 16 residues long. Trimming took 3 bases from V and 1 from J; bases not matched to a gene: 6. The CDR3 loop reads CAISEKTGGKNTEAFF. DNA for the CDR3: TGTGCCATCAGTGAAAAGACAGGGGGAAAGAACACTGAAGCTTTCTTT.